Listed below are T cell receptor beta chains from one sample, sequenced in a study of blood T cell repertoires in COVID-19. TCRdb's copy holds only in-frame clones and misses some; the assay was immunoSEQ multiplex PCR. This table holds a few hundred thousand clones, about 87% found once. Material for sequencing was peripheral blood. The origin of the receptors is a woman aged 25-40 years with COVID-19, enrolled during active disease. CDR3s include the opening cysteine and the closing phenylalanine or tryptophan. A D gene is named only where the DNA matches it firmly. Only part of the rows carry a size: once, few, many, or a class if the clone is expanded.

clone size	J gene	D gene	V gene	CDR3 protein	CDR3 DNA
-	TRBJ2-2	-	TRBV11-2	CASSARLAGELFF	TGTGCCAGCAGCGCCCGATTAGCCGGGGAGCTGTTTTTT
-	TRBJ2-1	TRBD1	TRBV11-3	CASSLAGGQGIRNEQFF	TGTGCCAGCAGCTTAGCTGGTGGACAGGGGATTAGAAATGAGCAGTTCTTC
-	TRBJ2-2	-	TRBV9	CASSPENTGELFF	TGTGCCAGCAGCCCAGAAAACACCGGGGAGCTGTTTTTT
-	TRBJ2-5	TRBD2	TRBV7-9	CASSRRRRLAGGKETQYF	TGTGCCAGCAGCCGCCGCCGGCGACTAGCGGGGGGGAAAGAGACCCAGTACTTC
-	TRBJ1-2	-	TRBV5-6	CASSPAGYLGYTF	TGTGCCAGCAGCCCTGCGGGCTACCTTGGCTACACCTTC
-	TRBJ1-5	-	TRBV2	CASSLDSPSNQPQHF	TGTGCCAGCAGCCTCGACAGTCCAAGCAATCAGCCCCAGCATTTT
-	TRBJ2-1	TRBD2	TRBV28	CASRRRTSGSYNEQFF	TGTGCCAGCAGAAGACGGACTAGCGGGTCGTACAATGAGCAGTTCTTC
-	TRBJ2-3	TRBD2	TRBV12-5	CASGPGGGGADTQYF	TGTGCTAGTGGTCCCGGGGGCGGGGGGGCAGATACGCAGTATTTT
-	TRBJ1-3	-	TRBV19	CASSISGSGNTIYF	TGTGCCAGTAGTATATCAGGGTCCGGAAACACCATATATTTT
-	TRBJ1-1	TRBD1	TRBV13	CASRRGLSAEAFF	TGTGCCAGCAGAAGGGGGCTAAGCGCTGAAGCTTTCTTT
-	TRBJ1-5	-	TRBV15	CATSGGGSRRNQPQHF	TGTGCCACCAGCGGTGGGGGGTCCAGGCGCAATCAGCCCCAGCATTTT
-	TRBJ2-4	-	TRBV3-1/TRBV3-2	CASSQGGHLSSIQYF	TGTGCCAGCAGCCAAGGGGGACACCTCTCTAGCATTCAGTACTTC
few	TRBJ2-7	-	TRBV30	CAWSLPGIPYEQYF	TGTGCCTGGAGTCTACCAGGAATCCCCTACGAGCAGTACTTC
-	TRBJ1-1	TRBD1	TRBV7-6	CASSLGQGAGGTEAFF	TGTGCCAGCAGCTTGGGACAGGGGGCCGGGGGCACTGAAGCTTTCTTT
-	TRBJ1-1	-	TRBV5-1	CASSLEGGLEAFF	TGCGCCAGCAGCTTGGAAGGGGGTCTTGAAGCTTTCTTT
-	TRBJ2-7	-	TRBV19	CASEGGGGQYF	TGTGCCAGTGAAGGAGGGGGCGGGCAGTACTTC
-	TRBJ1-5	-	TRBV5-6	CASSLGPSEGNQPQHF	TGTGCCAGCAGCTTGGGTCCGTCGGAGGGGAATCAGCCCCAGCATTTT
-	TRBJ1-5	-	TRBV9	CASSPSGASNQPQHF	TGTGCCAGCAGCCCCTCCGGTGCTAGCAATCAGCCCCAGCATTTT
-	TRBJ1-3	-	TRBV9	CASSVGVGALGNTIYF	TGTGCCAGCAGCGTAGGCGTAGGGGCGCTGGGAAACACCATATATTTT
-	TRBJ1-6	-	TRBV11-2	CASSSQVTSPLHF	TGTGCCAGCAGCAGTCAGGTTACTTCACCCCTCCACTTT
-	TRBJ1-5	-	TRBV10-3	CAISESGGRGQPQHF	TGTGCCATCAGTGAGTCAGGGGGTCGGGGCCAGCCCCAGCATTTT
once	TRBJ2-4	-	TRBV5-1	CASSLRTGKDSIQYF	TGCGCCAGCAGCCTCAGGACGGGAAAGGATAGCATTCAGTACTTC
-	TRBJ2-3	-	TRBV2	CASSRGTSSWVDTQYF	TGTGCCAGCAGTAGGGGGACCTCTTCCTGGGTGGATACGCAGTATTTT
-	TRBJ2-1	TRBD2	TRBV5-1	CASSFPSGSSYNEQFF	TGCGCCAGCAGCTTTCCTAGCGGGAGTTCCTACAATGAGCAGTTCTTC
few	TRBJ1-5	-	TRBV19	CASSIGQASNQPQHF	TGTGCCAGTAGTATAGGCCAGGCCAGCAATCAGCCCCAGCATTTT
-	TRBJ2-2	-	TRBV28	CASMGSLTNTGELFF	TGTGCCAGCATGGGTAGCTTAACGAACACCGGGGAGCTGTTTTTT
-	TRBJ2-7	TRBD1	TRBV30	CAWSSTGGHEQYF	TGTGCCTGGAGTTCCACAGGGGGTCACGAGCAGTACTTC
-	TRBJ2-1	TRBD2	TRBV14	CASSVYSGSLSSYNEQFF	TGTGCCAGCAGCGTCTATAGCGGGAGCCTGAGCTCCTACAATGAGCAGTTCTTC
-	TRBJ2-3	TRBD2	TRBV3-1/TRBV3-2	CASSQLGLAGVTDTQYF	TGTGCCAGCAGCCAACTCGGACTAGCGGGGGTCACAGATACGCAGTATTTT
-	TRBJ2-5	TRBD2	TRBV10-2	CASSGAGGSQETQYF	TGCGCCAGCAGTGGGGCCGGGGGGTCCCAAGAGACCCAGTACTTC
-	TRBJ2-6	-	TRBV4-3	CACCQELWGRGANVLTF	TGCGCCTGCTGCCAAGAGTTGTGGGGGCGGGGGGCCAACGTCCTGACTTTC
-	TRBJ2-7	-	TRBV6-5	CASSYGGDRFYEQYF	TGTGCCAGCAGTTACGGGGGAGACAGGTTCTACGAGCAGTACTTC
-	TRBJ2-5	-	TRBV29-1	CSVNLWTVQETQYF	TGCAGCGTCAATTTATGGACAGTCCAAGAGACCCAGTACTTC
-	TRBJ2-3	TRBD2	TRBV2	CASREAGATDTQYF	TGTGCCAGCAGGGAAGCGGGAGCGACAGATACGCAGTATTTT
-	TRBJ2-7	-	TRBV3-1/TRBV3-2	CASSQGGGEQYF	TGTGCCAGCAGCCAAGGAGGGGGCGAGCAGTACTTC
-	TRBJ2-1	TRBD2	TRBV6-5	CASRRGAGEQFF	TGTGCCAGCAGGCGGGGGGCGGGTGAGCAGTTCTTC
-	TRBJ1-1	TRBD1	TRBV5-1	CASSQQGGGTEAFF	TGCGCCAGCAGCCAACAGGGGGGAGGCACTGAAGCTTTCTTT
few	TRBJ1-5	TRBD1	TRBV27	CASSLYPPGGSNQPQHF	TGTGCCAGCAGTTTATACCCCCCAGGGGGTAGCAATCAGCCCCAGCATTTT
-	TRBJ2-3	TRBD2	TRBV28	CASGSLKLAGITDTQYF	TGTGCCAGCGGATCTCTGAAACTAGCGGGAATCACAGATACGCAGTATTTT
-	TRBJ1-1	-	TRBV27	CASSLFGGVGTEAFF	TGTGCCAGCAGTTTATTTGGGGGCGTCGGCACTGAAGCTTTCTTT
-	TRBJ1-2	-	TRBV6-2/TRBV6-3	CASSPGSAGTYGYTF	TGTGCCAGCAGTCCGGGGTCCGCCGGTACCTATGGCTACACCTTC